This T cell receptor (beta chain) was observed in a study of radiation and T cells in renal cell carcinoma. Broader study findings: Baseline intratumoral clonotype presence is unknown without pretreatment biopsies.

Sequencing was performed with immunoSEQ multiplex PCR; in TCRdb, only in-frame clones are kept and a portion is missing. Of fewer than 90,000 clones in the sample, approximately 83% were seen once. The CDR3 covers 15 residues. Germline V lookup: CDR1 MNHNY, CDR2 SVGAGI (reference sequence). The ends were cut back, 0 bases at V and 4 bases at J, with 9 bases in the middle. As concerns this clone: Its antigen is undetermined.

Time point specified: blood 2 weeks post-SBRT. As for treatment: 15 Gy SBRT to primary tumor, nephrectomy 4 weeks later. This renal cell carcinoma was of the clear cell type. The input for sequencing was blood, taken from a patient whose treatment included radiotherapy and nephrectomy. The clonotype originates from a woman aged 45-65 years with renal cell carcinoma. This rearrangement joins TRBV6-6 to TRBJ1-4; perhaps TRBD1 as D (5 bases). The CDR3 DNA sequence: TGTGCCAGCAGTTACTCGGCAGGGATTAATGAAAAACTGTTTTTT. Translated: CASSYSAGINEKLFF.